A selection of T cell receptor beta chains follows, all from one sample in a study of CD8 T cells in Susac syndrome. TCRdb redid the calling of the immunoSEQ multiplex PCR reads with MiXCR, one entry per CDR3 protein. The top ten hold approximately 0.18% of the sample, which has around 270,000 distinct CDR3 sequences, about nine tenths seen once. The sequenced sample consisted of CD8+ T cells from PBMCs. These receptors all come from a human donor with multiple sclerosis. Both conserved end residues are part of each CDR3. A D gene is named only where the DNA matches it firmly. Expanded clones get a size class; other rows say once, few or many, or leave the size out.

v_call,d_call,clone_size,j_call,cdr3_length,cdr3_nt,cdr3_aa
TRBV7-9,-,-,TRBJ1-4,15,TGTGCCAGCTCAGGGGAGGGGCAGACTAATGAAAAACTGTTTTTT,CASSGEGQTNEKLFF
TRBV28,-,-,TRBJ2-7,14,TGTGCCAGCAGTGGGAGAAGGACACCCTACGAGCAGTACTTC,CASSGRRTPYEQYF
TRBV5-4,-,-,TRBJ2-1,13,TGTGCCAGCAGCTTGGGCCCCTCTTACGAGCAGTTCTTC,CASSLGPSYEQFF
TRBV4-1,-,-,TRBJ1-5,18,TGCGCCAGCAGCCGACTAAGGGGAGAAGGGGTAAGCAATCAGCCCCAGCATTTT,CASSRLRGEGVSNQPQHF
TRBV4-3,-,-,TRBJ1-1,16,TGCGCCAGCAGCCAAGATGATAGCAAGCCGAACACTGAAGCTTTCTTT,CASSQDDSKPNTEAFF
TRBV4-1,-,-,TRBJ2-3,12,TGCGCCAGCAGCCAAGCGAGGGAGGCACAGTATTTT,CASSQAREAQYF
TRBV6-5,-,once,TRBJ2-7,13,TGTGCCAGCAGTTACTCGATATCCGGCGAGCAGTACTTC,CASSYSISGEQYF
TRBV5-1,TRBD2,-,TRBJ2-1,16,TGCGCCAGCAGCTTGTTAGGCGGGAGCCCAGACAATGAGCAGTTCTTC,CASSLLGGSPDNEQFF
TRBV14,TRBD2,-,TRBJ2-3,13,TGTGCCAGCAGCCAAGTACGCGGGGGACCCGAGTATTTT,CASSQVRGGPEYF
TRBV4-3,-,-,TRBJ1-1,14,TGCGCCAGCAGCCCTCCCGGGGGATGGACTGAAGCTTTCTTT,CASSPPGGWTEAFF
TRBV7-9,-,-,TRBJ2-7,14,TGTGCCAGCAGCTTAGGGACGGCGATCTACGAGCAGTACTTC,CASSLGTAIYEQYF
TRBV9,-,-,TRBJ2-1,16,TGTGCCAGCAGCGGCGAGCTAGCCGGTGTGGGGAATGAGCAGTTCTTC,CASSGELAGVGNEQFF
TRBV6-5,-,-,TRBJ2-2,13,TGTGCCAGCAGTTACTCTGAAGGCGGGGAGCTGTTTTTT,CASSYSEGGELFF
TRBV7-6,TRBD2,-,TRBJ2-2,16,TGTGCCAGCAGCTTAGTGACTAGCGGACTAACCGGGGAGCTGTTTTTT,CASSLVTSGLTGELFF
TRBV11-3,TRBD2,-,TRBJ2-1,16,TGTGCCAGCAGCACATCGGGACTAGCAAACGCCAATGAGCAGTTCTTC,CASSTSGLANANEQFF
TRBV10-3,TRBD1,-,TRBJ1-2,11,TGTGCCACAGGGGGTAACTATGGCTACACCTTC,CATGGNYGYTF
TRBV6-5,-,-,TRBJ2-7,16,TGTGCCAGCAGTTACTCGGCCAGTTACCCCCGCTACGAGCAGTACTTC,CASSYSASYPRYEQYF
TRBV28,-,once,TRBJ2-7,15,TGTGCCAGCAGTCTTCTGACTCGGAGCTCCTACGAGCAGTACTTC,CASSLLTRSSYEQYF
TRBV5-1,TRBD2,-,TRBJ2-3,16,TGCGCCAGCAGGATTAGCGGGGGGGCCCCCCCCGATACGCAGTATTTT,CASRISGGAPPDTQYF
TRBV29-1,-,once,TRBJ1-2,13,TGCAGCGCCAAAGGACAAGATAACTATGGCTACACCTTC,CSAKGQDNYGYTF
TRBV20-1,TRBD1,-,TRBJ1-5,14,TGCAGTGCTAGAAGACAGGGGCGCAATCAGCCCCAGCATTTT,CSARRQGRNQPQHF
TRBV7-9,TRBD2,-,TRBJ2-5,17,TGTGCCAGCAGCTTAGACCTCGAAGCGGGAGGGGGGGAGACCCAGTACTTC,CASSLDLEAGGGETQYF
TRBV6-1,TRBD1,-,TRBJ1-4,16,TGTGCCAGCAGCACGACAGGGGCAAGCGGTAACGAAAAACTGTTTTTT,CASSTTGASGNEKLFF
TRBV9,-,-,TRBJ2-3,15,TGTGCCAGCAGCGAGTGGACAGCTAGCACAGATACGCAGTATTTT,CASSEWTASTDTQYF